This T cell receptor beta chain is drawn from a study of blood T cell repertoires in COVID-19. The overall study: The samples span acute and convalescent COVID-19 from the United States, Italy and Spain.

The V and J ends lost 6 bases and 6 bases, in that order; junction bases with no gene match: 12. The CDR3 contains 16 residues. In germline, CDR1 is LNHDA, CDR2 SQIVND (reference sequence). In its sample, this clone was seen once. Measured with immunoSEQ multiplex PCR; TCRdb has only the in-frame clones, and not every one. Of roughly 200,000 clones listed, around nine tenths are singletons. V and J are TRBV19 and TRBJ2-1; 9 bases align to TRBD1. The sample was PBMCs or T cells enriched from blood (not recorded which). The sequence was obtained from a woman under 40 with acute COVID-19. CDR3 loop: CASRPPGTGLINEQFF. The CDR3 DNA is TGTGCCAGTAGACCCCCCGGGACAGGGTTGATCAATGAGCAGTTCTTC.